Reported below is one T cell receptor (beta chain). Its target is not known. CDR3 length: 17 residues. The data were taken from a study of cytomegalovirus exposure and HLA in healthy donors. General study points: Later analysis suggested links between common viral pathogens and several top significant clusters. TRBV6-2, TRBV6-3 and some other V segments were excluded as indistinguishable.

PCR was performed using 60 Vbeta and 13 Jbeta primers. Libraries were prepared by immunoSEQ multiplex PCR; TCRdb keeps only in-frame clonotypes and omits some of them. This sample's table has 60,000 to 70,000 clones. The sequenced sample consisted of PBMCs. The chain uses TRBV21-1 and TRBJ2-1; TRBD2 is taken as the D call from the table, unchecked against the DNA. TRBV21-1 is a pseudogene locus. The source is a man aged 25 to 40 in good health and CMV-seropositive. The CDR3: CASIPTSRDLSYNEQFF. In DNA form, the CDR3 reads TGTGCCAGCATCCCCACTTCCCGGGACTTGTCCTACAATGAGCAGTTCTTC.